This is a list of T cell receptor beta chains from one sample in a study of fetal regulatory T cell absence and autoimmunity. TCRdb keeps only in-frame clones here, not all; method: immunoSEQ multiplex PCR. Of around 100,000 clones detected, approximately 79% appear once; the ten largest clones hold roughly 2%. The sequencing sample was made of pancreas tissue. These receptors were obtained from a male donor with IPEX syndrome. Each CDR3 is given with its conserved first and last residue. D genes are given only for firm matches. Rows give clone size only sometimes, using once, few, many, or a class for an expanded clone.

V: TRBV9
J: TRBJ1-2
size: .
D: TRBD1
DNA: TGTGCCAGCACCTCCCGGACAGGGCCGTATGGCTACACCTTC
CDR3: CASTSRTGPYGYTF

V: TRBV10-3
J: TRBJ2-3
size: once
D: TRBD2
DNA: TGTGCCATCAGTGAGCTAGCGGGAGGAACCACAGATACGCAGTATTTT
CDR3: CAISELAGGTTDTQYF

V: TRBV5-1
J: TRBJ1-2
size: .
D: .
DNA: TGCGCCAGCAGCTTTGACGGCCCTTATGGCTACACCTTC
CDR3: CASSFDGPYGYTF

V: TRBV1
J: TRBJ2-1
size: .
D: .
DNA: TGCACCAGCAGCCAATACCCCGCGGGGAATGAGCAGTTCTTC
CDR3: CTSSQYPAGNEQFF

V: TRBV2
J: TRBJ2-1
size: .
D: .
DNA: TGTGCCAGCAGGGGGGGGCTAGCGGCCTACAATGAGCAGTTCTTC
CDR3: CASRGGLAAYNEQFF

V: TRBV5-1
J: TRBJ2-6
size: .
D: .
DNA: TGCGCCAGCAGCTTAACAGGGAGAGGGGCCAACGTCCTGACTTTC
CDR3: CASSLTGRGANVLTF

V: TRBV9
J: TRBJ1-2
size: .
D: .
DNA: TGTGCCAGCAGCTATTACAACTATGGCTACACCTTC
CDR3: CASSYYNYGYTF

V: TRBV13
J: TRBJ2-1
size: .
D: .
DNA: TGTGCCAGCAGCTTAGAATCCTGGCCTAATGAGCAGTTCTTC
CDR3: CASSLESWPNEQFF

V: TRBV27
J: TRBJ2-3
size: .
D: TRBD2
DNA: TGTGCCAGCAGCCGACTAGCGGGAGGGCTAGATACGCAGTATTTT
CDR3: CASSRLAGGLDTQYF

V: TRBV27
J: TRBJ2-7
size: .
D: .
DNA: TGTGCCAGCAGTTCGGGACAAACCTACGAGCAGTACTTC
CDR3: CASSSGQTYEQYF

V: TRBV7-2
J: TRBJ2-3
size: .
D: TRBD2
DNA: TGTGCCAGCAGCTTAGCGCAGCGGGGGGCGTGGTATTTT
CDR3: CASSLAQRGAWYF

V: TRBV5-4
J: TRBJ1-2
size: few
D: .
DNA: TGTGCCAGCAGCTTGGGGACAGATGGCTACACCTTC
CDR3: CASSLGTDGYTF

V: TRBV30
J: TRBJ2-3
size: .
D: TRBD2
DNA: TGTGCCTGGAGTAGCGGGGGCACAGATACGCAGTATTTT
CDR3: CAWSSGGTDTQYF

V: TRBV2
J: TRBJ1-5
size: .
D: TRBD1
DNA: TGTGCCAGCAGTGCAGGGGGTGATCAGCCCCAGCATTTT
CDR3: CASSAGGDQPQHF